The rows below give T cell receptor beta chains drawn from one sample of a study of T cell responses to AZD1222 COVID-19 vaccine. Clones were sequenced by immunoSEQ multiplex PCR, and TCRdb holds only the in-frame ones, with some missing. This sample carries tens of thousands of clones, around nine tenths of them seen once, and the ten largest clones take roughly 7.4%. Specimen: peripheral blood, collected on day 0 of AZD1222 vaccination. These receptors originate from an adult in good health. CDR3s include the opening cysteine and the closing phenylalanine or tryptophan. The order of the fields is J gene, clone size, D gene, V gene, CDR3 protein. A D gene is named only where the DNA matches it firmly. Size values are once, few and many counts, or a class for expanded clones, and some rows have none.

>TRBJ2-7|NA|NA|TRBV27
CASRDSPKPYEQYF
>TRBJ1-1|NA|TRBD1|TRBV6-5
CASSYDRGRNTEAFF
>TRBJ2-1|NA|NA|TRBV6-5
CASNKIGVKNEQFF
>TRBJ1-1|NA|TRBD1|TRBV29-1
CSVGQGTVNTEAFF
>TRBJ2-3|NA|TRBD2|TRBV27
CASGRSGTSGTTDTQYF
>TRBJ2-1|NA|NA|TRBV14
CASSQRTDYNEQFF
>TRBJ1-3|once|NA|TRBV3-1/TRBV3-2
CASSQGRSSGNTIYF
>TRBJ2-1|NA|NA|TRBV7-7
CASSQDWGSYNEQFF
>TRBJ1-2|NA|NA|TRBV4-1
CASSQAGGSNYGYTF
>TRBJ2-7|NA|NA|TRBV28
CASSPYSDDEQYF
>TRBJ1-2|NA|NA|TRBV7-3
CASSLGDGDYGYTF
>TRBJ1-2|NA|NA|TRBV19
CASSIGSGGTYGYTF
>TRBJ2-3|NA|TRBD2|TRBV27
CASRKRETSTDTQYF
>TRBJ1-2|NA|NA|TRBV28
CASSLRLNYGYTF
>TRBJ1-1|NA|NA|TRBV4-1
CASSQVSGTEAFF
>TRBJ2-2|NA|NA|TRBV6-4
CASSDSATGELFF
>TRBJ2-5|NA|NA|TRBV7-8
CASSPSSRDLVLETQYF